This TCR beta chain was found in a study of shared clonotypes between healthy human individuals. The CDR3 length is 12 residues. CDR1 is SNHLY, CDR2 FYNNEI, per germline. V shed 3 bases and J shed 2 bases, with 4 bases lying between them. This clone turned up a few times. The identical CDR3 is also encoded by other nucleotide sequences in the sample. Only in-frame clones appear in the TCRdb table, and some are missing; sequencing was by immunoSEQ multiplex PCR. This table holds 1.4 million or so clones, approximately 98.5% found once. Sample: naive CD4+ T cells sorted from blood. Sample subset: CD45RA+ positively selected. This rearrangement joins TRBV2 to TRBJ1-2; D is uncertain. This receptor was identified in a man aged 25 to 40 in good health. The CDR3 loop is CASSDRNYGYTF. The CDR3 DNA reads TGTGCCAGCAGTGACAGGAACTATGGCTACACCTTC.